This T cell receptor beta chain was identified in a study of blood T cell repertoires in COVID-19. This clone turned up a few times. Original methodology: Nucleated cell number was recorded as an estimate derived from reference gene primer amplification. Some clones are missing from TCRdb's copy, which holds only in-frame ones; the method was immunoSEQ multiplex PCR. V, J and clone size reflect that table, while D and trimming were determined from the DNA. The sample contains about 400,000 clones, 88% of which appear only once. Germline assignment: CDR1 SGHRS and CDR2 YFSETQ. The V gene lost 0 bases and the J gene lost 6 bases, with 13 bases spanning the gap. The CDR3 is 16 amino acids.

V and J are TRBV5-1 and TRBJ1-6; possible D gene TRBD1, 5 bases. The TCR comes from a woman aged 40 to 50 with acute COVID-19. The sequenced sample consisted of PBMCs or T cells enriched from blood (not recorded which). The CDR3 coding sequence is TGCGCCAGCAGCTTGGCACAGCCTAGGGGTAATTCACCCCTCCACTTT. Protein sequence: CASSLAQPRGNSPLHF.